Following are 9 T cell receptor beta chains from one sample sequenced in a study of blood T cells in healthy people across ages. The use of a sample-barcoded 5' primer and a J-beta primer mix characterized a second PCR of 7 to 11 cycles. Each CDR3 protein is one row after TCRdb ran MiXCR on the 5' RACE reads. The data hold some 750,000 distinct CDR3 sequences, with approximately 21% observed a single time. The sample comprised blood. These receptors came from a man aged 70 or older in good health.

The rearrangement uses TRBV3-1 and TRBJ1-2; D is uncertain. This CDR3 has 15 residues. Germline values: CDR1 LGHDT, CDR2 YNNKEL (reference sequence). V was trimmed by 3 bases and J by 5 bases, leaving 16 bases between them. In DNA, the CDR3 is TGTGCCAGCAGCCATGGGATACCCCCTGGATATGGCTACACCTTC. Translation: CASSHGIPPGYGYTF.

The chain links TRBV12-3 or TRBV12-4 to TRBJ1-1; D uncertain. Trimming left V 6 bases short and J 0 bases short, with 17 bases between. The CDR3 runs to 16 residues. For the CDR3, the DNA is TGTGCCAGCAGGCCCCGAGGACCGAACATGAACACTGAAGCTTTCTTT. The encoded protein is CASRPRGPNMNTEAFF.

The chain uses TRBV7-2 and TRBJ1-2, with a weak D call TRBD1 (5 bases). The CDR3 contains 14 residues. Germline V CDR1 and CDR2: SGHTA, FQGNSA. The V gene lost 6 bases and the J gene lost 5 bases, with 16 bases spanning the gap. CDR3 DNA sequence: TGTGCCAGCAGAGAGACCGGGGCCACATATGGCTACACCTTC. Protein: CASRETGATYGYTF.

The genes are TRBV5-1 and TRBJ1-2, with 9 nucleotides matching TRBD1. CDR1 SGHRS and CDR2 YFSETQ come from the germline V gene. V shed 3 bases, J shed 7 bases, and the junction held 13 bases outside the gene matches. The CDR3 totals 16 residues. In nucleotides, the CDR3 is TGCGCCAGCAGCTCCGTTGGAGGACAGGGGTTGGCTGGCTACACCTTC. It translates to CASSSVGGQGLAGYTF.

The chain has TRBV14 and TRBJ1-1; tentative D call: TRBD1 (6 bases). Germline V lookup: CDR1 SGHDN, CDR2 FVKESK. The CDR3 spans 14 residues. With 3 bases removed from V and 6 bases from J, the gap between germline ends came to 14 bases. The CDR3 is CASSQTYRVAEAFF. In nucleotides, the CDR3 is TGTGCCAGCAGCCAGACGTACAGGGTCGCTGAAGCTTTCTTT.

The chain has TRBV28 and TRBJ1-3; weak D call: TRBD1 (5 bases). The CDR3 runs 16 residues. Trimming shortened V by 3 bases and J by 10 bases, and 22 bases separated the two germline ends. The germline V gene encodes CDR1 MDHEN and CDR2 SYDVKM. The CDR3 region is CASSFRAGVVGGTIYF. In DNA form, the CDR3 reads TGTGCCAGCAGTTTCAGGGCCGGAGTCGTCGGAGGGACCATATATTTT.

Only a few counts were recorded for this clonotype. V gene TRBV7-9 combines with J gene TRBJ1-5; no reliable D call. Germline V gives CDR1 SEHNR, CDR2 FQNEAQ (reference sequence). CDR3 length: 16 amino acids. Trimming cost V 5 bases and J 0 bases, with 14 bases left between them. CDR3 coding DNA: TGTGCCAGCAGCCCGGCCGGCTCCCGTAGCAATCAGCCCCAGCATTTT. Translated: CASSPAGSRSNQPQHF.

V gene TRBV11-2 combines with J gene TRBJ2-5, with D tentatively TRBD1 (6 bases). V shed 0 bases and J shed 6 bases, with 8 bases lying between them. The CDR3 sequence is 13 residues long. The germline gives CDR1 SGHAT, CDR2 FQNNGV. The CDR3 reads CASSLERGKTQYF. Here the CDR3 DNA reads TGTGCCAGCAGCTTAGAAAGGGGGAAGACCCAGTACTTC.

This clonotype was observed a few times. This chain uses TRBV27 with TRBJ1-3, with 9 nucleotides matching TRBD1. The CDR3 extends over 16 amino acids. Losses at the gene ends were 1 base for V and 1 base for J; bases not matched to a gene: 2. Germline lookup yields CDR1 MNHEY and CDR2 SMNVEV (reference sequence). The CDR3 loop is CASSLYGTGSGNTIYF. In nucleotides, the CDR3 is TGTGCCAGCAGTTTATACGGGACAGGGTCTGGAAACACCATATATTTT.